This TCR beta chain came from a study of shared clonotypes between healthy human individuals. This table comes from immunoSEQ multiplex PCR, and its TCRdb copy is limited to in-frame clones, with some not included. The sample lists about 2.1 million clones; 85% to 95% were seen once. Points on this clone: The antigen remains unidentified.

CDR1 SGHDN and CDR2 FVKESK come from the germline V gene. This CDR3 spans 13 amino acids. V was clipped by 4 bases and J by 5 bases, with 10 bases between them. Study observations and caveats: Estimated richness was generally greater in naive than memory subsets.

Terminally differentiated effector memory CD45RA+ cells were excluded from the naive CD8 cells, which were CD45RO-negative and positively selected for CCR7. The chain joins TRBV14 to TRBJ2-3; D is possibly TRBD2 (5 bases). The receptor comes from a man between 18 and 35 years old in good health. Some clones in this sample may be carry-over from other donors' samples. The sample comprised naive CD8+ T cells from PBMCs. For the CDR3, the DNA is TGTGCCAGCAGCCCAGGTGGAGGAGATACGCAGTATTTT. It is translated as CASSPGGGDTQYF. The complete variable domain, with remaining parts taken from reference TRBV14 and TRBJ2-3, reads EAGVTQFPSHSVIEKGQTVTLRCDPISGHDNLYWYRRVMGKEIKFLLHFVKESKQDESGMPNNRFLAERTGGTYSTLKVQPAELEDSGVYFCASSPGGGDTQYFGPGTRLTVL.